The text below deals with one T cell receptor (beta chain). This sample is part of a study of cytomegalovirus exposure and HLA in healthy donors. V lost 4 bases to trimming and J lost 4 bases; unmatched junction nucleotides: 5. CDR1 is SGHDT and CDR2 is YYEEEE in the germline V gene. This CDR3 is 14 amino acids long. PCR involved 60 Vbeta and 13 Jbeta primers. TCRdb's copy holds only in-frame clones and misses some; the assay was immunoSEQ multiplex PCR. This repertoire comprises roughly 64,000 clones; its ten largest clones make up about 4%. The material sequenced was PBMCs. This chain links TRBV5-6 with TRBJ2-7; 10 bases line up with TRBD1. The TCR sequence derives from a woman aged 18-30 years in good health and CMV-seronegative. CDR3 DNA sequence: TGTGCCAGCAGCCCCGGACAGGGGGATTACGAGCAGTACTTC. Translated: CASSPGQGDYEQYF. Variable domain in full (rest from reference TRBV5-6 and TRBJ2-7): DAGVTQSPTHLIKTRGQQVTLRCSPKSGHDTVSWYQQALGQGPQFIFQYYEEEERQRGNFPDRFSGHQFPNYSSELNVNALLLGDSALYLCASSPGQGDYEQYFGPGTRLTVT.